What follows are 9 T cell receptor beta chains derived from one specimen sequenced in a study of cytomegalovirus exposure and HLA in healthy donors. Researchers ran the PCR with 60 Vbeta and 13 Jbeta primers. Profiled with immunoSEQ multiplex PCR; TCRdb holds only in-frame clones, not every one. The data show 150,000 to 200,000 clones, with 80% to 90% seen just once and nearly 2% held by the top ten. The sequencing input was PBMCs. The receptor set was obtained from a woman aged 18-29 years in good health and CMV-seronegative.

This chain uses TRBV5-6 with TRBJ1-2; no definite D call. CDR1 and CDR2 from the germline V gene are SGHDT and YYEEEE. The CDR3 contains 13 residues. V was shortened by 0 bases and J by 5 bases, with 8 bases between the two germline ends. The CDR3 sequence is CASSLGGTYGYTF. In nucleotides, the CDR3 is TGTGCCAGCAGCTTGGGAGGTACTTATGGCTACACCTTC.

The chain couples TRBV9 to TRBJ2-7; D is unclear. Germline V gene sequence: CDR1 SGDLS, CDR2 YYNGEE. V lost 0 bases and J 3 bases, leaving 10 bases between the germline ends. The CDR3 has 14 residues. The CDR3 region has the DNA TGTGCCAGCAGCGTAGAATACAGACACTACGAGCAGTACTTC. Residues: CASSVEYRHYEQYF.

The V call is TRBV5-4, the J call TRBJ2-7; a weak D match, TRBD2 (6 bases). Trimming left V 0 bases short and J 0 bases short, with 16 bases between. The germline CDR1 and CDR2 sequences are SGHNT and YYREEE (reference sequence). The CDR3 is made up of 17 amino acids. CDR3 sequence reads: CASSLAGGGEGSYEQYF. The CDR3 nucleotides are TGTGCCAGCAGCTTGGCCGGGGGTGGCGAGGGCTCCTACGAGCAGTACTTC.

CDR3 DNA sequence: TGTGCCAGCAGACCGACAGGGGGGCGTGAAAAACTGTTTTTT. Protein sequence: CASRPTGGREKLFF. The V and J genes are TRBV6-5 and TRBJ1-4, with 9 bases matching TRBD1. With 6 bases clipped from V and 7 bases from J, the junction kept 6 bases outside the gene matches. Germline-derived CDR1 and CDR2 are MNHEY and SVGAGI. The CDR3 totals 14 residues.

V is TRBV7-8 and J is TRBJ2-5, with 8 bases identical to TRBD1. The length of the CDR3 is 14 residues. Germline V gene data show CDR1 as SGHVS and CDR2 as FQNEAQ. Losses at the gene ends were 5 bases for V and 4 bases for J; bases not matched to a gene: 6. CDR3 in amino acids: CASSRIGQGETQYF. For the CDR3, the DNA is TGTGCCAGCAGCCGAATCGGACAGGGAGAGACCCAGTACTTC.

The chain joins TRBV14 to TRBJ2-3; D remains unclear. Per germline, CDR1 SGHDN and CDR2 FVKESK. V lost 2 bases and J lost 4, with 7 bases in between. This CDR3 has 13 amino acids. In DNA form, the CDR3 reads TGTGCCAGCAGCCAATACGGTCCAGATACGCAGTATTTT. It is translated as CASSQYGPDTQYF.

The chain joins TRBV14 to TRBJ1-1; TRBD1 might be the D (6 bases). Per germline, CDR1 SGHDN and CDR2 FVKESK. CDR3 length: 15 amino acids. The V end was cut by 8 bases, the J end by 1 base, with 17 bases between. CDR3 in DNA: TGTGCCAGCGGGTCGTCCGACAGGCAGAACACTGAAGCTTTCTTT. It codes for CASGSSDRQNTEAFF.

The rearrangement links TRBV7-9 to TRBJ1-2, with D tentatively TRBD1 (5 bases). Trimming took off 4 bases at V and 5 bases at J, with 11 bases between the two ends. In germline, CDR1 is SEHNR, CDR2 FQNEAQ (reference sequence). This CDR3 contains 13 residues. The CDR3 DNA reads as TGTGCCAGCAGCTCCCAGGGTCATTATGGCTACACCTTC. Its protein is CASSSQGHYGYTF.

The genes are TRBV30 and TRBJ1-4; no clear D gene. The V and J ends lost 0 bases and 3 bases respectively, with 20 bases between them. This CDR3 has 18 amino acids. The germline CDR1 and CDR2 sequences are GTSNPN and SVGIG (reference sequence). CDR3 protein: CAWSVPVGVTLPNEKLFF. Here the CDR3 DNA reads TGTGCCTGGAGTGTACCCGTCGGGGTAACCTTGCCTAATGAAAAACTGTTTTTT. Full variable domain (outside the CDR3, taken from reference TRBV30 and TRBJ1-4): SQTIHQWPATLVQPVGSPLSLECTVEGTSNPNLYWYRQAAGRGLQLLFYSVGIGQISSEVPQNLSASRPQDRQFILSSKKLLLSDSGFYLCAWSVPVGVTLPNEKLFFGSGTQLSVL.